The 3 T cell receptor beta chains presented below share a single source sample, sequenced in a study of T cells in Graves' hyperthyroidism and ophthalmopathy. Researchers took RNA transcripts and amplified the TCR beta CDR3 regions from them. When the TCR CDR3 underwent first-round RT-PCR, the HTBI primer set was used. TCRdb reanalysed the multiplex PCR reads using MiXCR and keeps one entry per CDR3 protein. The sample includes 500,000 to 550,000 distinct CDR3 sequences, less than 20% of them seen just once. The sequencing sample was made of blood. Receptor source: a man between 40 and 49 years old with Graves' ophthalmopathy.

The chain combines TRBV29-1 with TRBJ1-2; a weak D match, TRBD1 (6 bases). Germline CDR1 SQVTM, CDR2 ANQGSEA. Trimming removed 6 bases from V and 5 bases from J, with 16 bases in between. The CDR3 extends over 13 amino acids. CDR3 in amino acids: CSVFRDTEYGYTF. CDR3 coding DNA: TGCAGCGTCTTCCGGGACACAGAATATGGCTACACCTTC.

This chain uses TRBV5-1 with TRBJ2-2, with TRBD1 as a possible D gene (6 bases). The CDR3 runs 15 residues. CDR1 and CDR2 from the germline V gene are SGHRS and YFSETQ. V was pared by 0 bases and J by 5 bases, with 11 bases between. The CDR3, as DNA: TGCGCCAGCAGCTTGGACAGGGCCGGGACCGGGGAGCTGTTTTTT. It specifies CASSLDRAGTGELFF.

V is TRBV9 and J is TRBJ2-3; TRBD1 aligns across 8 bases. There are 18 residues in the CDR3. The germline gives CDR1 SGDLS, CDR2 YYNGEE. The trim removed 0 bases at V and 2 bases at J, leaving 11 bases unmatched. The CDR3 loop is CASSVEIGDRSYTDTQYF. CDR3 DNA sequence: TGTGCCAGCAGCGTAGAGATTGGGGACAGGAGTTACACAGATACGCAGTATTTT.